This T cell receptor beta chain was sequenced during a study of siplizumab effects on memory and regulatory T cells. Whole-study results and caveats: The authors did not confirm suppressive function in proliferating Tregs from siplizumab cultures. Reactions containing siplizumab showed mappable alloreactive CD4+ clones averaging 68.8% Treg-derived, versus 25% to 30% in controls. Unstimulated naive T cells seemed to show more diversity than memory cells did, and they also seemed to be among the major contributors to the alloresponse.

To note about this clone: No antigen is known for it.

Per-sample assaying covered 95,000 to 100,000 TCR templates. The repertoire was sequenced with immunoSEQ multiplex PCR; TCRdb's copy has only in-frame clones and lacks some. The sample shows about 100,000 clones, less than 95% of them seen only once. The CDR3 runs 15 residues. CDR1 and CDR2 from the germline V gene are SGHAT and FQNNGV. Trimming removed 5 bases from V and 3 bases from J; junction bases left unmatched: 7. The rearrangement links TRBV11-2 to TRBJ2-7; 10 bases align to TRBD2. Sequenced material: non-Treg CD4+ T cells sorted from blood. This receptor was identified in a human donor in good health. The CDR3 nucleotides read TGTGCCAGCAGCACCGAACTAGCGGGGTACTACGAGCAGTACTTC. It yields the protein CASSTELAGYYEQYF.